The T cell receptor beta chain described here comes from a study of shared clonotypes between healthy human individuals. Study outcomes and limitations: Sorted-subset samples were not fully sequenced, rarefaction indicated. Non-shared clonotypes had lower generation probabilities than clonotypes shared by all four sorted-subset donors. The naive CD4 repertoires of a handful of donors were compared, and approximately 5% of clonotypes were shared.

Produced via immunoSEQ multiplex PCR; TCRdb's table is partial and in-frame only. The repertoire holds approximately 1,500,000 clones, with 95% to 99% as singletons. In the case of this clone: What it recognizes is unknown.

The investigators split CD4+ cells into a CD45RA+ naive subset and a CD45RA-negative memory subset. Germline loops: CDR1 SGHTA, CDR2 FQGTGA. CDR3 size: 14 residues. V lost 1 base, J lost 9 bases, and 2 bases stayed unmatched. The chain uses TRBV7-3 and TRBJ2-1, with 11 bases matching TRBD2. The source is a man aged 25 to 45 in good health. The sequenced sample consisted of naive CD4+ T cells sorted from blood. The subset is: CD45RA+ positively selected. The CDR3 protein is CASSLKGLAVEQFF. The CDR3, as DNA: TGTGCCAGCAGCTTAAAGGGACTAGCGGTTGAGCAGTTCTTC.